Shown below are 8 T cell receptor beta chains from a single sample sequenced in a study of T cell responses to AZD1222 COVID-19 vaccine. Clones were sequenced by immunoSEQ multiplex PCR, and TCRdb holds only the in-frame ones, with some missing. This table holds 75,000 to 95,000 clones, about 85% found once. The material sequenced was peripheral blood, taken on day 0 of AZD1222 vaccination. The origin of the receptors is an adult in good health.

This clone appeared once. This chain links TRBV28 with TRBJ1-5, with 9 bases fitting TRBD1. This CDR3 is 15 amino acids long. From germline, CDR1 is MDHEN and CDR2 SYDVKM. Germline trimming cut 9 bases from V and 2 bases from J; bases unmatched to any gene: 8. CDR3 loop: CASKTGGWGNQPQHF. For the CDR3, the DNA is TGTGCCAGTAAAACAGGGGGCTGGGGCAATCAGCCCCAGCATTTT.

V is TRBV28 and J is TRBJ2-5; TRBD1 might be the D (6 bases). The CDR3 extends over 13 amino acids. Germline V lookup: CDR1 MDHEN, CDR2 SYDVKM. Trimming took 3 bases from V and 5 from J, leaving 10 bases between them. CDR3 in DNA: TGTGCCAGCAGTTTCGACAGGAGGGAGACCCAGTACTTC. This codes for CASSFDRRETQYF.

This chain connects TRBV9 to TRBJ2-3; D might be TRBD2 (6 bases). This CDR3 comprises 16 residues. Between the trimmed V and J ends, which lost 6 bases and 0 bases, there was a span of 17 bases. Looked up from germline, CDR1 is SGDLS and CDR2 is YYNGEE. The CDR3 loop is CASTHSGLASTDTQYF. CDR3 coding DNA: TGTGCCAGCACGCACTCGGGACTCGCGAGCACAGATACGCAGTATTTT.

Only one count was recorded for this clone. The rearrangement uses TRBV5-1 and TRBJ2-1, with 8 bases fitting TRBD1. The CDR3 covers 15 residues. Germline loops: CDR1 SGHRS, CDR2 YFSETQ. The trim removed 4 bases at V and 5 bases at J, leaving 8 bases unmatched. CDR3 nucleotide sequence: TGCGCCAGCAGCCCTGAGAGGACAGGGAACAATGAGCAGTTCTTC. Its protein product is CASSPERTGNNEQFF.

This chain links TRBV11-2 with TRBJ1-2; TRBD1 is a possible D gene (5 bases). CDR1 and CDR2 (germline): SGHAT, FQNNGV. Trimming shortened V by 5 bases and J by 2 bases, and 18 bases separated the two germline ends. CDR3 size: 16 residues. The CDR3 reads CASSLGWAGTNYGYTF. The CDR3 DNA reads TGTGCCAGCAGCCTAGGGTGGGCGGGGACCAACTATGGCTACACCTTC. Filled out from reference TRBV11-2 and TRBJ1-2, the complete variable domain reads EAGVAQSPRYKIIEKRQSVAFWCNPISGHATLYWYQQILGQGPKLLIQFQNNGVVDDSQLPKDRFSAERLKGVDSTLKIQPAKLEDSAVYLCASSLGWAGTNYGYTFGSGTRLTVV.

This rearrangement joins TRBV19 to TRBJ2-3; 10 bases map to TRBD1. CDR1 and CDR2 (germline): LNHDA, SQIVND (reference sequence). The CDR3 has 15 residues. V lost 5 bases, J lost 1 base, and 3 bases stayed unmatched. CDR3 nucleotides: TGTGCCAGTAGTCCCGGACAGGGGGGCACAGATACGCAGTATTTT. It specifies CASSPGQGGTDTQYF.

This chain connects TRBV3-1 (or the pseudogene TRBV3-2) to TRBJ2-7, with a weak D call TRBD1 (5 bases). This CDR3 has 14 residues. Trimming stripped 5 bases from V and 0 bases from J, with 11 bases between. The germline CDR1 and CDR2 sequences are LGHDT and YNNKEL (reference sequence). CDR3 DNA: TGTGCCAGCAGCGCCCGGACACTCTCCTACGAGCAGTACTTC. This gives the protein CASSARTLSYEQYF.

The chain employs TRBV7-2 and TRBJ2-2, with D perhaps TRBD2 (5 bases). The CDR3 is made up of 15 amino acids. CDR1 is SGHTA, CDR2 FQGNSA, per germline. Trimming shortened V by 5 bases and J by 7 bases, and 17 bases separated the two germline ends. The CDR3 bases are TGTGCCAGCAGCCCCGCTGGGCTAGGAGGCGGGGAGCTGTTTTTT. Amino acids: CASSPAGLGGGELFF.